Below are 28 T cell receptor beta chains sequenced from a single sample in a study of shared clonotypes between healthy human individuals. The assay was immunoSEQ multiplex PCR, and TCRdb's table has in-frame clones only and misses some. The repertoire holds about 190,000 clones, with about 68% as singletons. Sequencing used memory CD4+ T cells sorted from blood. Subset given: CD45RA-negative fraction. These receptors all stem from a man aged 30 to 39 in good health.

This rearrangement joins TRBV28 to TRBJ1-5; the D is unclear. V lost 8 bases to trimming and J lost 3 bases, with 14 bases between them. This CDR3 has 14 residues. Germline values: CDR1 MDHEN, CDR2 SYDVKM. The DNA for the CDR3 is TGTGCCAGCGCGGAGGGCATCCTCAATCAGCCCCAGCATTTT. Translating it yields CASAEGILNQPQHF.

The rearrangement uses TRBV15 and TRBJ1-4; 12 nucleotides agree with TRBD1. Germline CDR1 LNHNV, CDR2 YYDKDF (reference sequence). The CDR3 totals 15 residues. V trimming: 3 bases; J trimming: 8 bases; junction bases outside the gene matches: 4. The CDR3 DNA is TGTGCCACCAGCAGGGGACAGGGGGCAGGGGAAAAACTGTTTTTT. Protein sequence: CATSRGQGAGEKLFF.

The gene calls are TRBV28 and TRBJ1-2; no clear D. The CDR3 contains 14 residues. Between the trimmed V and J ends, which lost 5 bases and 7 bases, there was a span of 17 bases. The germline V gene has CDR1 MDHEN and CDR2 SYDVKM. In DNA form, the CDR3 reads TGTGCCAGCAGTCAAATCCGGGAGGCCCCTGGCTACACCTTC. Translation: CASSQIREAPGYTF.

This clone was observed a handful of times. The chain employs TRBV28 and TRBJ1-2; D is perhaps TRBD1 (6 bases). The CDR3 has 13 amino acids. Trimming removed 6 bases from V and 7 bases from J, with 15 bases in between. CDR1 and CDR2 (germline): MDHEN, SYDVKM. The CDR3 sequence is CASRLQGNVGYTF. CDR3 in DNA: TGTGCCAGCAGACTACAGGGTAACGTTGGCTACACCTTC.

This clone has more than one count but fewer than ten. V usage is TRBV6-1 and J usage is TRBJ1-1, with D possibly TRBD1 on 5 matching bases. CDR3 length: 14 residues. CDR1 is MNHNS, CDR2 SASEGT, per germline. V dropped 7 bases and J dropped 10 bases, with 22 bases sitting between them. This CDR3 is CASTESWGPSSAFF. As DNA, the CDR3 is TGTGCCAGCACCGAGTCGTGGGGACCCTCCTCAGCTTTCTTT.

The J gene is TRBJ1-5, the V gene TRBV28; no definite D call. The V end was cut by 7 bases, the J end by 5 bases, with 12 bases between. The germline gives CDR1 MDHEN, CDR2 SYDVKM. This CDR3 contains 13 residues. Here the CDR3 DNA reads TGTGCCAGCAAGTTACGGCAAGATCAGCCCCAGCATTTT. This sequence encodes CASKLRQDQPQHF.

The gene calls are TRBV19 and TRBJ2-2, with a weak D call TRBD1 (5 bases). CDR3 length: 14 residues. CDR1 and CDR2 (germline): LNHDA, SQIVND (reference sequence). V was cut by 5 bases and J by 5 bases, with 12 bases left in between. Here the CDR3 DNA reads TGTGCCAGTAGTTCCAGGGCCGTTACCGGGGAGCTGTTTTTT. The encoded protein is CASSSRAVTGELFF. The full variable domain, completed using reference TRBV19 and TRBJ2-2, is DGGITQSPKYLFRKEGQNVTLSCEQNLNHDAMYWYRQDPGQGLRLIYYSQIVNDFQKGDIAEGYSVSREKKESFPLTVTSAQKNPTAFYLCASSSRAVTGELFFGEGSRLTVL.

The rearrangement uses TRBV7-6 and TRBJ2-5, with unresolved D. The CDR3 has 12 amino acids. Trimming took off 5 bases at V and 7 bases at J, with 11 bases between the two ends. CDR1 is SGHVS, CDR2 FNYEAQ, per germline. CDR3: CASSPARGTQYF. In nucleotides, the CDR3 is TGTGCCAGCAGCCCCGCCCGAGGGACCCAGTACTTC.

CDR3 sequence reads: CASSFGPLAPDTQYF. CDR3 DNA: TGTGCCAGCAGCTTTGGTCCCCTTGCCCCAGATACGCAGTATTTT. J is TRBJ2-3 and V is TRBV5-4; the D is unclear. V gave up 2 bases and J gave up 4 bases, with 14 bases separating them. The germline V gene encodes CDR1 SGHNT and CDR2 YYREEE (reference sequence). CDR3 length equals 15 residues.

This clone was picked up a small number of times. The V and J genes are TRBV7-2 and TRBJ2-3; D possibly matches TRBD1 or TRBD2 (5 bases each). The V gene lost 5 bases and the J gene lost 1 base, with 13 bases spanning the gap. CDR3 size: 15 residues. Germline CDR1 SGHTA, CDR2 FQGNSA. In nucleotides, the CDR3 is TGTGCCAGCAGCGCAGGGACCTCCCGCACAGATACGCAGTATTTT. This translates into CASSAGTSRTDTQYF.

Worth noting for this clone: This CDR3 is also generated by other DNA sequences in the sample. The chain employs TRBV19 and TRBJ2-5, with D perhaps TRBD1 or TRBD2 (5 bases each). With 3 bases removed from V and 2 bases from J, the gap between germline ends came to 10 bases. This CDR3 has 14 amino acids. The germline CDR1 and CDR2 sequences are LNHDA and SQIVND (reference sequence). The DNA for the CDR3 is TGTGCCAGTAGTATTCAGGGACGGCAAGAGACCCAGTACTTC. Amino acid sequence: CASSIQGRQETQYF.

To note about this clone: In the same sample, other DNA sequences code for this CDR3. The V and J genes are TRBV9 and TRBJ2-5; 8 bases map to TRBD2. V trimming: 0 bases; J trimming: 2 bases; junction bases outside the gene matches: 6. Germline CDR1 and CDR2: SGDLS and YYNGEE. The CDR3 totals 16 residues. CDR3 nucleotide sequence: TGTGCCAGCAGCGTAGGAAGCGGGAGAGGGCAAGAGACCCAGTACTTC. Its protein product is CASSVGSGRGQETQYF.

This clone appeared a few times. The CDR3 sequence: CASSRLGEGYTF. DNA for the CDR3: TGTGCCAGCAGCCGCCTGGGAGAGGGCTACACCTTC. The chain carries TRBV27 and TRBJ1-2, with no clear D. Germline CDR1 is MNHEY and CDR2 is SMNVEV (reference sequence). V was shortened by 6 bases and J by 8 bases, with 13 bases between the two germline ends. This CDR3 spans 12 amino acids.

This clone was picked up a small number of times. The genes are TRBV20-1 and TRBJ1-1; D is undetermined. This CDR3 comprises 11 residues. V dropped 1 base and J dropped 11 bases, with 11 bases sitting between them. Germline loops: CDR1 DFQATT, CDR2 SNEGSKA (reference sequence). The CDR3 bases are TGCAGTGCTAGAGTGTGGCCTCAGGCTTTCTTT. Amino acids: CSARVWPQAFF.

The chain carries TRBV10-3 and TRBJ2-7; 16 bases align to TRBD2. Trimming took 10 bases from V and 3 from J; bases not matched to a gene: 15. The germline V gene encodes CDR1 ENHRY and CDR2 SYGVKD. The CDR3 is 18 residues long. CDR3 amino acids: CATSSGLAGGPLLYEQYF. CDR3 in DNA: TGTGCCACAAGTTCGGGACTAGCGGGAGGGCCTCTTCTCTACGAGCAGTACTTC.

This chain connects TRBV7-3 to TRBJ2-2; no firm D call. From germline, CDR1 is SGHTA and CDR2 FQGTGA. V was clipped by 2 bases and J by 0 bases, with 7 bases between them. The CDR3 is made up of 15 amino acids. In DNA form, the CDR3 reads TGTGCCAGCAGCTTAGGGGTCTCGAACACCGGGGAGCTGTTTTTT. Protein product: CASSLGVSNTGELFF.

The V and J genes are TRBV7-9 and TRBJ2-3; 10 bases fit TRBD2. V dropped 2 bases and J dropped 0; count of bases not matched to a gene: 2. Germline assignment: CDR1 SEHNR and CDR2 FQNEAQ (reference sequence). The CDR3 runs 16 residues. CDR3 region: CASSLRLAGSTDTQYF. CDR3 bases: TGTGCCAGCAGCTTAAGACTAGCGGGTAGCACAGATACGCAGTATTTT.

This chain joins TRBV5-1 and TRBJ1-2; 8 bases are shared with TRBD1. The CDR3 length is 15 residues. From germline, CDR1 is SGHRS and CDR2 YFSETQ. The V segment lost 4 bases and the J segment 4 bases; nucleotides outside the gene matches: 9. The CDR3 sequence is CASSQGQGTFYGYTF. The CDR3 nucleotides are TGCGCCAGCAGCCAAGGACAGGGAACGTTCTATGGCTACACCTTC.

This clone was found a few times. V gene TRBV5-6 combines with J gene TRBJ2-1; D could derive from TRBD1 or TRBD2 (5 bases each). Germline assignment: CDR1 SGHDT and CDR2 YYEEEE. V shed 0 bases and J shed 10 bases, with 11 bases lying between them. The CDR3 covers 13 residues. The CDR3 bases are TGTGCCAGCAGCTTGGAGGTGGGACGAGAGCAGTTCTTC. It yields the protein CASSLEVGREQFF.

The table lists this clone with a count of one. The rearrangement uses TRBV10-3 and TRBJ2-1; TRBD2 aligns across 7 bases. Germline CDR1 reads ENHRY; CDR2 reads SYGVKD. This CDR3 comprises 15 residues. Trimming at V came to 7 bases and at J to 5 bases, leaving 11 bases not matched to a gene. The CDR3 is CAITNLQRGDNEQFF. In nucleotides, the CDR3 is TGTGCCATCACCAACTTACAGCGGGGCGACAATGAGCAGTTCTTC.

The rearrangement uses TRBV5-1 and TRBJ1-1, with D unresolved. The germline gives CDR1 SGHRS, CDR2 YFSETQ. V was cut by 4 bases and J by 2 bases, with 9 bases left in between. This CDR3 spans 13 amino acids. In DNA, the CDR3 is TGCGCCAGCAGCCGAGACATAAACACTGAAGCTTTCTTT. As protein: CASSRDINTEAFF.

V is TRBV10-1 and J is TRBJ2-1, with D unclear. The germline gives CDR1 WNHNN, CDR2 SYGVQD (reference sequence). The CDR3 spans 12 residues. Trimming left V 4 bases short and J 6 bases short, with 7 bases between. The CDR3 DNA is TGCGCCAGCAGTGGGCAACTCAATGAGCAGTTCTTC. Its protein is CASSGQLNEQFF.

The chain combines TRBV9 with TRBJ2-5; D may be TRBD1 (6 bases). Germline CDR1 and CDR2: SGDLS and YYNGEE. Trimming stripped 0 bases from V and 2 bases from J, with 11 bases between. The CDR3 length is 15 residues. The DNA of the CDR3 is TGTGCCAGCAGCGTAGCCCCAGACAGGCAAGAGACCCAGTACTTC. It codes for CASSVAPDRQETQYF.

Only a few counts were recorded for this clone. The rearrangement uses TRBV7-3 and TRBJ2-3; D is perhaps TRBD2 (6 bases). The CDR3 is made up of 14 amino acids. Germline V gives CDR1 SGHTA, CDR2 FQGTGA. The germline V and J ends were trimmed by 2 bases and 4 bases, with 10 bases remaining between them. The CDR3 sequence: CASSLGGSSDTQYF. The CDR3 DNA reads as TGTGCCAGCAGCTTAGGGGGGAGCTCAGATACGCAGTATTTT.

This clone showed up just a few times. The CDR3 reads CASSVSGLQETQYF. The CDR3 DNA sequence: TGCGCCAGCAGCGTGAGTGGACTCCAAGAGACCCAGTACTTC. This sequence joins TRBV5-1 and TRBJ2-5; D might be TRBD2 (5 bases). Looked up from germline, CDR1 is SGHRS and CDR2 is YFSETQ. The V end was cut by 4 bases, the J end by 1 base, with 11 bases between. The CDR3 runs 14 residues.

V and J are TRBV9 and TRBJ2-3, with a tentative D call TRBD2 (5 bases). V was shortened by 0 bases and J by 2 bases, with 16 bases between the two germline ends. In germline, CDR1 is SGDLS, CDR2 YYNGEE. CDR3 size: 17 residues. CDR3 DNA: TGTGCCAGCAGCGTAGTTGGAGGATCACTCTTCACAGATACGCAGTATTTT. As protein: CASSVVGGSLFTDTQYF. The complete variable domain, with remaining parts taken from reference TRBV9 and TRBJ2-3, reads DSGVTQTPKHLITATGQRVTLRCSPRSGDLSVYWYQQSLDQGLQFLIQYYNGEERAKGNILERFSAQQFPDLHSELNLSSLELGDSALYFCASSVVGGSLFTDTQYFGPGTRLTVL.

The rearrangement joins TRBV27 to TRBJ2-7; possibly TRBD2 for D (6 bases). CDR1 MNHEY and CDR2 SMNVEV come from the germline V gene (reference sequence). The CDR3 loop spans 16 amino acids. V was trimmed by 0 bases and J by 3 bases, leaving 15 bases between them. CDR3 in amino acids: CASSLSGLAPSYEQYF. The DNA for the CDR3 is TGTGCCAGCAGTTTATCCGGGCTAGCGCCGAGCTACGAGCAGTACTTC.

This clone showed up just once. The rearrangement uses TRBV11-2 and TRBJ1-3, with TRBD1 identical over 8 bases. Germline loops: CDR1 SGHAT, CDR2 FQNNGV. The ends lost 6 bases at V and 1 base at J; junction bases unmatched: 8. This CDR3 spans 16 amino acids. The CDR3 nucleotides read TGTGCCAGCAGAAGGACAGGGACCAGATCTGGAAACACCATATATTTT. This encodes CASRRTGTRSGNTIYF. Complete variable domain (other parts from reference TRBV11-2 and TRBJ1-3): EAGVAQSPRYKIIEKRQSVAFWCNPISGHATLYWYQQILGQGPKLLIQFQNNGVVDDSQLPKDRFSAERLKGVDSTLKIQPAKLEDSAVYLCASRRTGTRSGNTIYFGEGSWLTVV.